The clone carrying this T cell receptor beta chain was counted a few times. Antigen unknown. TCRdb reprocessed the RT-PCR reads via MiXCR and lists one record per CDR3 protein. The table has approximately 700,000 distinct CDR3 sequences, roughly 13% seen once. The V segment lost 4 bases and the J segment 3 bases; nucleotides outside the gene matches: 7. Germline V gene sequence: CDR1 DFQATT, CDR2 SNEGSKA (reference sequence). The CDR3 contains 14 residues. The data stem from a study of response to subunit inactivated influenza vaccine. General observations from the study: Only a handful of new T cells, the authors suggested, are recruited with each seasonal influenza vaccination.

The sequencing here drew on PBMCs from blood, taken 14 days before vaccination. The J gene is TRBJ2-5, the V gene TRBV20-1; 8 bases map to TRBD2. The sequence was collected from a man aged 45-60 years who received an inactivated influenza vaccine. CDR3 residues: CSATRGGPKETQYF. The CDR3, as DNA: TGCAGTGCTACTCGGGGGGGACCGAAAGAGACCCAGTACTTC.